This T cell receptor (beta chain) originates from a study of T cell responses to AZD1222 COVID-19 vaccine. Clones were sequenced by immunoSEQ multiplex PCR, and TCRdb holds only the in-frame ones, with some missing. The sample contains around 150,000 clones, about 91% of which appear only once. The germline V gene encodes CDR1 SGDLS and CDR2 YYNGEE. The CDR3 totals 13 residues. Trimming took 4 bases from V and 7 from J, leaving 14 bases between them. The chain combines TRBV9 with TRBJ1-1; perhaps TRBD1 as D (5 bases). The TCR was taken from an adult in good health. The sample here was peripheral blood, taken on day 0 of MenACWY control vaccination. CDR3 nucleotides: TGTGCCAGCAGCCCAGGGCCCGATAATGAAGCTTTCTTT. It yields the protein CASSPGPDNEAFF.